The 14 T cell receptor beta chains listed next were all sequenced from one sample in a study of T cell responses to AZD1222 COVID-19 vaccine. Sequencing was performed with immunoSEQ multiplex PCR; in TCRdb, only in-frame clones are kept and a portion is missing. The sample shows approximately 150,000 clones, 90% of them seen only once. This sample comprised peripheral blood, obtained 28 days after the second AZD1222 dose. The receptors here all came from an adult who received the AZD1222 COVID-19 vaccine.

This rearrangement joins TRBV10-3 to TRBJ2-2; 7 positions agree with TRBD1. CDR3 size: 16 residues. Per germline, CDR1 ENHRY and CDR2 SYGVKD. V shed 5 bases, J shed 1 base, and the junction held 7 bases outside the gene matches. CDR3: CAISTDREGNTGELFF. For the CDR3, the DNA is TGTGCCATCAGTACCGACAGGGAAGGGAACACCGGGGAGCTGTTTTTT.

Points on this clone: Relative to the germline gene, one junction end is altered; a read error may explain this. The chain carries TRBV27 and TRBJ1-2; the D gene is possibly TRBD1 (5 bases). From germline, CDR1 is MNHEY and CDR2 SMNVEV (reference sequence). This CDR3 has 15 residues. DNA of the CDR3: TGTGCCAGCAGTCTATCAAAGGGGCACCGGTATGGCTACACCTTC. Residues: CASSLSKGHRYGYTF.

The chain employs TRBV11-2 and TRBJ2-7; D is perhaps TRBD2 (5 bases). Trimming stripped 0 bases from V and 1 base from J, with 10 bases between. Germline CDR1 SGHAT, CDR2 FQNNGV. The CDR3 length is 15 residues. The CDR3 reads CASSLERARSYEQYF. The CDR3 nucleotides read TGTGCCAGCAGCTTAGAGCGGGCTCGTTCCTACGAGCAGTACTTC.

This chain joins TRBV6-1 and TRBJ1-3; possible D gene TRBD1, 5 bases. The germline V and J ends were trimmed by 2 bases and 3 bases, with 11 bases remaining between them. The length of the CDR3 is 15 residues. The germline V gene encodes CDR1 MNHNS and CDR2 SASEGT. The CDR3 sequence: CASSERTGYGNTIYF. In DNA form, the CDR3 reads TGTGCCAGCAGTGAACGAACAGGTTATGGAAACACCATATATTTT.

This clone occurred once. The chain has TRBV12-3 or TRBV12-4 and TRBJ2-1, with 7 bases lining up with TRBD2. Germline trimming cut 7 bases from V and 9 bases from J; bases unmatched to any gene: 9. The length of the CDR3 is 13 residues. The CDR3 region has the DNA TGTGCCAGCAAGGCTAGCGGCAGACCTGAGCAGTTCTTC. It yields the protein CASKASGRPEQFF.

The count of this clone is one. The V call is TRBV5-5, the J call TRBJ1-2; 9 positions match TRBD1. In germline, CDR1 is SGHKS, CDR2 YYEKEE (reference sequence). This CDR3 comprises 15 residues. The V and J ends lost 2 bases and 2 bases, in that order; junction bases with no gene match: 4. The CDR3 loop reads CASSLGTGGNYGYTF. CDR3 in DNA: TGTGCCAGCAGCTTAGGAACAGGGGGCAACTATGGCTACACCTTC.

The chain recombines TRBV5-1 with TRBJ2-1; 13 nucleotides line up with TRBD2. V gave up 4 bases and J gave up 1 base; unmatched junction bases: 5. The CDR3 consists of 17 residues. The germline V gene encodes CDR1 SGHRS and CDR2 YFSETQ. The CDR3 is CASSAGLAGDSYNEQFF. In nucleotides, the CDR3 is TGCGCCAGCAGCGCAGGACTAGCGGGAGATTCCTACAATGAGCAGTTCTTC. The full variable domain, completed using reference TRBV5-1 and TRBJ2-1, is KAGVTQTPRYLIKTRGQQVTLSCSPISGHRSVSWYQQTPGQGLQFLFEYFSETQRNKGNFPGRFSGRQFSNSRSEMNVSTLELGDSALYLCASSAGLAGDSYNEQFFGPGTRLTVL.

This clone was seen just once. V is TRBV7-9 and J is TRBJ2-2; TRBD1 aligns across 7 bases. Germline CDR1 and CDR2: SEHNR and FQNEAQ (reference sequence). Trimming at V came to 5 bases and at J to 5 bases, leaving 8 bases not matched to a gene. The CDR3 consists of 15 residues. The CDR3 is CASSQGTELTGELFF. CDR3 sequence (DNA): TGTGCCAGCAGCCAAGGGACAGAATTAACCGGGGAGCTGTTTTTT.

The chain links TRBV7-6 to TRBJ2-1; D gene unclear. This CDR3 has 15 residues. CDR1 is SGHVS and CDR2 is FNYEAQ in the germline V gene. Trimming took off 1 base at V and 2 bases at J, with 9 bases between the two ends. The CDR3 sequence: CASSLERETYNEQFF. The CDR3 nucleotides are TGTGCCAGCAGCTTAGAGAGAGAGACCTACAATGAGCAGTTCTTC. The whole variable domain, remainder taken from reference TRBV7-6 and TRBJ2-1, is GAGVSQSPRYKVTKRGQDVALRCDPISGHVSLYWYRQALGQGPEFLTYFNYEAQQDKSGLPNDRFSAERPEGSISTLTIQRTEQRDSAMYRCASSLERETYNEQFFGPGTRLTVL.

The chain uses TRBV5-1 and TRBJ2-7, with TRBD2 matching over 9 bases. V lost 3 bases, J lost 6 bases, and 13 bases stayed unmatched. Per germline, CDR1 SGHRS and CDR2 YFSETQ. There are 16 residues in the CDR3. The DNA for the CDR3 is TGCGCCAGCAGCTGGGGGTCGGCGGGAGGGCCAGGCGAGCAGTACTTC. It codes for CASSWGSAGGPGEQYF.

The gene calls are TRBV5-5 and TRBJ1-2; D is undetermined. V dropped 2 bases and J dropped 3 bases, with 5 bases sitting between them. The CDR3 is made up of 12 amino acids. Germline values: CDR1 SGHKS, CDR2 YYEKEE (reference sequence). This CDR3 reads CASSFQDYGYTF. CDR3 coding DNA: TGTGCCAGCAGCTTTCAGGACTATGGCTACACCTTC.

The rearrangement joins TRBV5-4 to TRBJ1-5; a weak D match, TRBD1 (5 bases). The CDR3 is 14 residues long. Trimming cost V 3 bases and J 3 bases, with 10 bases left between them. Germline CDR1 and CDR2: SGHNT and YYREEE (reference sequence). The CDR3 here is CASSSQGVNQPQHF. Written as DNA, the CDR3 is TGTGCCAGCAGCTCCCAGGGTGTCAATCAGCCCCAGCATTTT.

The J gene is TRBJ2-7, the V gene TRBV9, with D maybe TRBD1 (6 bases). The length of the CDR3 is 15 residues. Looked up from germline, CDR1 is SGDLS and CDR2 is YYNGEE. The V end was cut by 0 bases, the J end by 3 bases, with 13 bases between. This CDR3 reads CASSVAGTPDYEQYF. CDR3 in DNA: TGTGCCAGCAGCGTAGCCGGGACACCTGACTACGAGCAGTACTTC.

The V gene is TRBV6-5, the J gene TRBJ1-3, with D unclear. V shed 8 bases and J shed 0 bases, with 2 bases lying between them. Germline assignment: CDR1 MNHEY and CDR2 SVGAGI. CDR3 size: 11 residues. For the CDR3, the DNA is TGTGCCAGCGCCTCTGGAAACACCATATATTTT. Amino acids: CASASGNTIYF.